This T cell receptor beta chain appears in the sequencing data of a study of graft-versus-host responses after intestinal transplantation. Across the study: Tacrolimus plus steroids were given to all recipients for approximately three years, preceded by anti-thymocyte globulin induction.

Measured with immunoSEQ multiplex PCR; TCRdb has only the in-frame clones, and not every one. This sample carries some 12,000 clones, 93% of them seen once, and the ten largest clones take 20% to 25%. Germline CDR1 SNHLY, CDR2 FYNNEI. This CDR3 is 13 amino acids long. Trimming removed 7 bases at V and 4 bases at J, with 10 bases between. Sequenced material: PBMCs, taken 109 days after intestinal transplant. This clonotype originated in a human patient who received an intestinal transplant, so some T cells may come from the graft donor. The J gene is TRBJ1-4, the V gene TRBV2, with no clear D. CDR3 sequence (DNA): TGTGCCAGCATGGGCCGAAATAATGAAAAACTGTTTTTT. Amino acid sequence: CASMGRNNEKLFF.